This T cell receptor (beta chain) is drawn from a study of Graves' ophthalmopathy and Graves' hyperthyroidism. Germline V gene lookup returns CDR1 SGHTS and CDR2 YDEGEE. The CDR3 extends over 15 amino acids. With V trimmed by 0 bases and J by 6 bases, 7 bases remained unmatched. RNA transcripts served as template for amplifying TCR beta CDR3 sequences. Second-round multiplex PCR came after first-round RT-PCR with HTBI primers. TCRdb re-called the multiplex PCR reads through MiXCR, storing one row per CDR3 protein. The profile shows about 240,000 distinct CDR3 sequences, around 42% of them singletons. This clonotype was counted at least ten times. As yet, its antigen is unknown. Findings of the study overall: Most thyroid clonotypes expanded beyond 0.001 frequency were also found in blood.

Pregnant or lactating patients and those with other autoimmune diseases or uncontrolled infections were excluded. Orbital computed tomography and thyroid ultrasound, along with TRAb, serum thyroxine and clinical symptoms, underpinned diagnosis. Sequences were obtained from peripheral blood. The receptor was derived from an adult man with Graves' ophthalmopathy. V is TRBV5-8 and J is TRBJ2-7; 9 bases align to TRBD2. CDR3 sequence (DNA): TGTGCCAGCAGCTTGGTAGGCAGCGGGAGGTCCGAGCAGTACTTC. It is translated as CASSLVGSGRSEQYF.